This record concerns one T cell receptor (beta chain) sequence. The data were obtained in a study of blood T cell repertoires in COVID-19. Study context: Acute and convalescent COVID-19 specimens originated in the United States, Italy and Spain. PBMCs, B-cell-depleted T cells, or T cells were the source of the cDNA or gDNA that made up the material.

Patients in Seattle were enrolled during active infection, then followed longitudinally. The CDR3 sequence is 14 residues long. The germline CDR1 and CDR2 sequences are SGHNT and YENEEA. V was trimmed by 0 bases and J by 9 bases, leaving 12 bases between them. Original analysis: By means of reference gene primer amplification, nucleated cell counts were estimated. Assay: immunoSEQ multiplex PCR; the TCRdb copy retains only in-frame clones and omits some. The V and J calls and clone size were taken over from that table, and D and trimming were inferred from the DNA. In the table there are roughly 210,000 clones, under 90% of which are singletons.

The source material was peripheral blood. The V gene is TRBV11-3, the J gene TRBJ2-1, with a tentative D call TRBD1 (6 bases). This receptor was identified in a woman older than 75 with COVID-19, enrolled during active disease. In DNA form, the CDR3 reads TGTGCCAGCAGCTTAGACCCCACAGGGCGTGAGCAGTTCTTC. The encoded protein is CASSLDPTGREQFF.